This T cell receptor beta chain was recorded in a study of spatial heterogeneity in lung cancer. Study-wide background: Detection consistently yielded more beta chains than alpha chains.

One entry per CDR3 protein results from TCRdb running MiXCR on the 5' RACE reads. Among roughly 2,200 distinct CDR3 sequences listed, less than 10% were seen once. Whole-study findings and limits: Counts that tracked tumor mutation counts were those of expanded intratumoral alpha and beta TCRs.

Time point of the sample: sample taken at primary tumor resection. By share, this clonotype ranks as medium-sized. Its antigen is as yet unknown. The CDR3 runs 17 residues. V lost 0 bases to trimming and J lost 6 bases; unmatched junction nucleotides: 10. The germline V gene encodes CDR1 KGHSH and CDR2 LQKENI. This chain links TRBV18 with TRBJ2-2, with 7 bases matching TRBD2. This clonotype was obtained from a female donor with early-stage non-small cell lung cancer. The sample was lung tumor tissue, taken at surgery. CDR3 protein: CASSPPITAGVSGELFF. In DNA form, the CDR3 reads TGTGCCAGCTCACCACCGATAACGGCGGGAGTATCCGGGGAGCTGTTTTTT.